Sequencing of this TCR beta chain was carried out in a study of Graves' ophthalmopathy and Graves' hyperthyroidism. RNA transcripts yielded amplified TCR beta CDR3 regions. The authors performed first-round RT-PCR with HTBI primers and then a second-round multiplex PCR. TCRdb itself ran the multiplex PCR reads through MiXCR, one entry per CDR3 protein. The table includes around 1,200,000 distinct CDR3 sequences, roughly 35% detected once. The sequencing sample was made of peripheral blood or thyroid tissue (not recorded which). This receptor was identified in an adult man with Graves' hyperthyroidism.

The CDR3 nucleotides read TGCAGCTCAGAGACAGGGAGAACGGTCGCTGAAGCTTTCTTT. Encoded protein: CSSETGRTVAEAFF. The chain has TRBV29-1 and TRBJ1-1; 7 bases align to TRBD1. Unmatched junction bases numbered 15, after V lost 8 bases and J lost 6 bases. Per the germline V gene, CDR1 is SQVTM and CDR2 is ANQGSEA. The length of the CDR3 is 14 residues.